This TCR beta chain originates from a study of T cells in Graves' hyperthyroidism and ophthalmopathy. Study summary: Specimen type is peripheral blood, collected at initial diagnosis prior to any treatment.

TCR beta CDR3 sequences were amplified from RNA transcripts. HTBI primers drove first-round RT-PCR of the TCR CDR3. One entry per CDR3 protein results from TCRdb running MiXCR on the multiplex PCR reads. The sample shows around 600,000 distinct CDR3 sequences, around 13% of them seen only once. The study's findings and limits: Blood also held most thyroid clonotypes expanded beyond 0.001.

Germline values: CDR1 SGHAT, CDR2 FQNNGV. The CDR3 covers 15 residues. Trimming took off 3 bases at V and 4 bases at J, with 10 bases between the two ends. As to this clonotype: The antigen remains unidentified.

The sample taken for sequencing was blood. The clonotype was recovered from a woman aged 45-65 years with Graves' ophthalmopathy. The chain uses TRBV11-2 and TRBJ2-6; TRBD1 might be the D (5 bases). CDR3 in amino acids: CASSLSGAGANVLTF. CDR3 DNA: TGTGCCAGCAGCTTGTCTGGGGCCGGGGCCAACGTCCTGACTTTC.